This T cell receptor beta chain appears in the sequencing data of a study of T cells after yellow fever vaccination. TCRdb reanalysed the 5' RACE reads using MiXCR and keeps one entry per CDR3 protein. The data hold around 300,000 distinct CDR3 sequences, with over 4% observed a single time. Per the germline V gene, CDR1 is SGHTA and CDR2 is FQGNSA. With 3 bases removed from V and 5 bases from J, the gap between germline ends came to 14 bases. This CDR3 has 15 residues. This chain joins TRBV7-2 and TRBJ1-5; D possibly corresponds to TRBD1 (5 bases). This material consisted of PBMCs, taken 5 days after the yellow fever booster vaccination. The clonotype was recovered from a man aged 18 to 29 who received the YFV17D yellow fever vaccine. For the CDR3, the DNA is TGTGCCAGCAGCTTCGCCCGGGGGTTTTATCAGCCCCAGCATTTT. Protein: CASSFARGFYQPQHF. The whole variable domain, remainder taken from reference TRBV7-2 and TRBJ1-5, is GAGVSQSPSNKVTEKGKDVELRCDPISGHTALYWYRQSLGQGLEFLIYFQGNSAPDKSGLPSDRFSAERTGGSVSTLTIQRTQQEDSAVYLCASSFARGFYQPQHFGDGTRLSIL.